This T cell receptor beta chain is from a study of cytomegalovirus exposure and HLA in healthy donors. Looking at the study overall: Unique TCRs numbering around 85 million, obtained from HLA-typed donors, made up an early data release. The study's findings and limits: Generally TCR sequences proved uncommon, though certain public TCRs appeared in numerous donors. Accurate predictions that matched the HLA-A and HLA-B alleles of most subjects were reportedly made from TCR beta sequences.

The sample holds a few counts of this clone. Its antigen is not known. PCR primers comprised 60 Vbeta and 13 Jbeta primers. TCRdb keeps only in-frame clones here, not all; method: immunoSEQ multiplex PCR. The sample comprises under 120,000 clones, around two thirds of which are singletons, and 3.5% to 4% rests with the top ten. The sequence was collected from a man aged 25-40 years in good health and CMV-seropositive. Sequenced material: PBMCs.

The CDR3 protein is CASSSRLAGDTQYF. The CDR3 DNA reads as TGTGCCAGCAGTTCCAGACTAGCGGGAGATACGCAGTATTTT. The chain employs TRBV6-5 and TRBJ2-3; 10 positions match TRBD2. V gave up 4 bases and J gave up 5 bases; unmatched junction bases: 3. The CDR3 runs 14 residues. Germline V lookup: CDR1 MNHEY, CDR2 SVGAGI.